This T cell receptor (beta chain) was sequenced during a study of beta chain features in type 1 diabetes. The sequenced template was cDNA made from the entire isolated RNA. Sequenced by immunoSEQ multiplex PCR; TCRdb stores in-frame clones only, minus some. The data hold almost 350,000 clones, with around 20% observed a single time. The V gene's germline CDR1 is MGHRA and CDR2 YSYEKL. This CDR3 is built from 16 residues. Trimming removed 4 bases at V and 7 bases at J, with 23 bases between. Worth noting for this clone: Its antigen is still unknown.

Points from the study as a whole: PCR could preferentially amplify shorter templates, alike in patients and controls. Lower insertion and higher deletion counts appeared at VDJ junctions in type 1 diabetes patients.

Only one heparinised blood draw was taken per donor, and its volume averaged about 116 mL. Sorted CD4+ subsets: naive, central memory, regulatory, stem cell-like memory (CD45RO/CCR7/CD25/CD127/CD95/CD27 panel). Sequencing input: naive CD4+ T cells from blood. The clonotype originates from a woman younger than 30 in good health. V and J are TRBV4-1 and TRBJ2-7, with D possibly being TRBD2 (9 bases). In DNA, the CDR3 is TGCGCCAGCAGCCCCGGACAGGGACTAGCTCTGGGGGAGCAGTACTTC. Amino acids: CASSPGQGLALGEQYF.